These 3 T cell receptor beta chains originate from one sample sequenced in a study of monozygotic twins with inflammatory bowel disease. TCRdb derives one entry per CDR3 protein from the 5' RACE reads, leaving out DNA. In all, the sample yields about 450,000 distinct CDR3 sequences. Source material: blood. These receptors originate from a human donor with ulcerative colitis or Crohn's disease, or a healthy co-twin of an affected twin (not recorded which).

The rearrangement joins TRBV18 to TRBJ2-5. CDR3 size: 14 residues. The germline gives CDR1 KGHSH, CDR2 LQKENI. The CDR3 is CASSPLGTQETQYF.

V is TRBV5-5 and J is TRBJ1-3. The germline V gene encodes CDR1 SGHKS and CDR2 YYEKEE (reference sequence). This CDR3 region has 15 residues. CDR3 region: CASSLGLGSGNTIYF.

This chain connects TRBV20-1 to TRBJ2-3; TCRdb names TRBD2, which stays unverified in the absence of DNA. Germline CDR1 DFQATT, CDR2 SNEGSKA (reference sequence). This CDR3 comprises 14 residues. CDR3 sequence reads: CSVRRDLSTDTQYF.